The T cell receptor (beta chain) described here comes from a study of blood T cell repertoires in COVID-19. Profiled with immunoSEQ multiplex PCR; TCRdb holds only in-frame clones, not every one. The data contain 200,000 to 250,000 clones, around 80% of them singletons. This CDR3 region has 15 residues. The V gene's germline CDR1 is MNHEY and CDR2 SVGAGI. Deletions cut 5 bases from V and 7 bases from J, with 15 bases between. Sequencing was done on a sample of peripheral blood. This sequence originates from a man aged 25-40 years with active or convalescent COVID-19. The J gene is TRBJ1-6, the V gene TRBV6-5; D call uncertain. The CDR3 bases are TGTGCCAGCAGTCCCCACAGTTCGGGGAATTCACCCCTCCACTTT. Translation gives CASSPHSSGNSPLHF.